The 6 T cell receptor beta chains below come from one sample, sequenced in a study of blood T cells in healthy people across ages. The authors ran a second PCR of about 7 to 12 cycles using a sample-barcoded 5' primer and a J-beta primer mix. TCRdb fed the 5' RACE reads into MiXCR, producing one record per CDR3 protein. The data contain approximately 1,700,000 distinct CDR3 sequences, about 39% of them seen just once; the ten biggest clones take up around 23%. The material sequenced was blood. These receptors were obtained from a human donor in good health.

The genes are TRBV28 and TRBJ2-5, with D possibly matching TRBD2 (7 bases). Germline V gene lookup returns CDR1 MDHEN and CDR2 SYDVKM. V was shortened by 6 bases and J by 3 bases, with 14 bases between the two germline ends. The CDR3 has 14 amino acids. The CDR3 nucleotides read TGTGCCAGCAGGGTACAGGGAGGGGAAGAGACCCAGTACTTC. This codes for CASRVQGGEETQYF.

Of note for this clonotype: Compared with germline, one end of the junction differs, possibly owing to a read error. The rearrangement uses TRBV7-3 and TRBJ2-7; 7 bases line up with TRBD1. The CDR3 spans 15 residues. Germline V gene data show CDR1 as SGHTA and CDR2 as FQGTGA. The CDR3: CASSFNGGQGETQYF. The CDR3 bases are TGTGCCAGCAGCTTCAATGGCGGGCAGGGGGAGACCCAGTACTTT.

This clonotype was found a few times. The chain links TRBV11-2 to TRBJ2-1; possibly TRBD1 for D (6 bases). The germline gives CDR1 SGHAT, CDR2 FQNNGV. This CDR3 region has 14 residues. V was trimmed by 2 bases and J by 5 bases, leaving 10 bases between them. Here the CDR3 reads CASSLYEGDNEQFF. The DNA of the CDR3 is TGTGCCAGCAGCTTATACGAGGGGGACAATGAGCAGTTCTTC. The whole variable domain, filled in from reference TRBV11-2 and TRBJ2-1, reads EAGVAQSPRYKIIEKRQSVAFWCNPISGHATLYWYQQILGQGPKLLIQFQNNGVVDDSQLPKDRFSAERLKGVDSTLKIQPAKLEDSAVYLCASSLYEGDNEQFFGPGTRLTVL.

The V call is TRBV9, the J call TRBJ2-1; D assignment may be TRBD1 or TRBD2 (5 bases each). The germline V gene has CDR1 SGDLS and CDR2 YYNGEE. This CDR3 comprises 15 residues. V lost 2 bases, J lost 4 bases, and 13 bases lay in between. The CDR3 spells CASSVGGFTYNEQFF. The CDR3 DNA follows: TGTGCCAGCAGCGTTGGGGGATTCACTTACAATGAGCAGTTCTTC.

This clonotype showed up just a few times. CDR3 bases: TGCAGCGTTCGGCACAATCTCCAAGAGACCCAGTACTTC. This sequence encodes CSVRHNLQETQYF. V gene TRBV29-1 combines with J gene TRBJ2-5; the D is unclear. The CDR3 runs 13 residues. V was trimmed by 5 bases and J by 1 base, leaving 11 bases between them. The germline V gene encodes CDR1 SQVTM and CDR2 ANQGSEA.

This clonotype was counted a few times. The gene calls are TRBV3-1 and TRBJ1-6; no firm D call. The germline CDR1 and CDR2 sequences are LGHDT and YNNKEL (reference sequence). The CDR3 consists of 16 residues. V lost 1 base and J lost 6, with 13 bases in between. This chain's CDR3 is CASSQVPGWRNSPLHF. CDR3 nucleotide sequence: TGTGCCAGCAGCCAAGTACCCGGGTGGCGTAATTCACCCCTCCACTTT.